Here is one T cell receptor beta chain with its context. The data stem from a study of beta chain features in type 1 diabetes. Every isolated RNA sample was fully reverse transcribed, so sequencing captured expressed TCRB transcripts. Method: immunoSEQ multiplex PCR; TCRdb's copy keeps in-frame clones and lacks some. The sample holds 810,000 or so clones; roughly a sixth are singletons and the top ten take 0.02% to 0.025%. The CDR3 covers 13 residues. CDR1 and CDR2 from the germline V gene are SGHTA and FQGTGA. The ends lost 5 bases at V and 3 bases at J; junction bases unmatched: 4. The gene calls are TRBV7-3 and TRBJ2-7; 7 bases align to TRBD1. Input material: naive CD4+ T cells from blood. The TCR originated in a woman between 18 and 30 years old in good health. The CDR3 nucleotides read TGTGCCAGCAGCCTCGGACAGGACTACGAGCAGTACTTC. Its translation is CASSLGQDYEQYF.